These T cell receptor beta chains were read from a single sample in a study of cytomegalovirus exposure and HLA in healthy donors. Clones were read by immunoSEQ multiplex PCR, and TCRdb kept only the in-frame ones, dropping some. The sample holds roughly 96,000 clones, roughly 79% seen once. Specimen: PBMCs. These receptors all stem from a woman aged 70 to 79 in good health and CMV-seropositive. Both conserved end residues are part of each CDR3. A D gene is named only where the DNA matches it firmly. Size is omitted from some rows. Given values are once, few, many or a class for expanded clones.

CDR3aa,CDR3nt,abundance,j_gene,len,v_gene,d_gene
CASSPASGTGYTGELFF,TGTGCCAGCAGCCCCGCCTCCGGGACAGGGTACACCGGGGAGCTGTTTTTT,NA,TRBJ2-2,17,TRBV28,TRBD1
CASSSAQKKTSGNTIYF,TGTGCCAGCAGCTCCGCCCAAAAAAAGACTTCTGGAAACACCATATATTTT,NA,TRBJ1-3,17,TRBV13,NA
CASSLRIQGNSPLHF,TGCGCCAGCAGCTTGAGAATACAGGGGAATTCACCCCTCCACTTT,NA,TRBJ1-6,15,TRBV5-1,TRBD1
CATRGTATDTQYF,TGTGCCACCAGAGGCACAGCCACAGATACGCAGTATTTT,once,TRBJ2-3,13,TRBV15,NA
CASTSGLAGLETQYF,TGTGCCAGCACATCCGGACTAGCGGGATTAGAGACCCAGTACTTC,NA,TRBJ2-5,15,TRBV6-1,TRBD2
CASTRDLGRGGADNEQFF,TGTGCCAGCACCCGAGATCTAGGTAGAGGGGGGGCCGACAATGAGCAGTTCTTC,NA,TRBJ2-1,18,TRBV9,NA
CASSDPAGAKNEQFF,TGTGCCAGCAGTGACCCCGCGGGGGCCAAGAATGAGCAGTTCTTC,NA,TRBJ2-1,15,TRBV6-6,NA
CAISPTGTQDYGYTF,TGTGCCATCAGTCCGACAGGGACGCAAGACTATGGCTACACCTTC,once,TRBJ1-2,15,TRBV10-3,TRBD1
CASSPTGGSYYEQYF,TGCGCCAGCAGCCCCACCGGGGGATCCTACTACGAGCAGTACTTC,few,TRBJ2-7,15,TRBV5-1,NA
CASSNSFSYEQYF,TGTGCCAGTAGTAACTCCTTCTCCTACGAGCAGTACTTC,few,TRBJ2-7,13,TRBV19,NA
CASGPEEHEQYF,TGTGCTAGTGGCCCCGAGGAGCACGAGCAGTACTTC,few,TRBJ2-7,12,TRBV12-5,NA
CASSPRRGLQHIQYF,TGTGCCAGCAGCCCTCGAAGGGGACTCCAGCACATTCAGTACTTC,NA,TRBJ2-4,15,TRBV14,NA
CASSLTGAKPQHF,TGTGCCAGCAGTTTGACAGGGGCTAAGCCCCAGCATTTT,NA,TRBJ1-5,13,TRBV28,TRBD1
CASSSRTSLQETQYF,TGTGCCAGCAGCTCCCGGACTAGCCTCCAAGAGACCCAGTACTTC,NA,TRBJ2-5,15,TRBV28,TRBD2
CASSWGEIGELFF,TGCGCCAGCAGTTGGGGAGAGATCGGGGAGCTGTTTTTT,NA,TRBJ2-2,13,TRBV10-2,NA
CASSLGGSNTEAFF,TGTGCCAGCTCCTTGGGGGGGTCGAACACTGAAGCTTTCTTT,NA,TRBJ1-1,14,TRBV18,NA
CASSLGLQDTQYF,TGTGCCAGCAGCTTAGGATTACAAGATACGCAGTATTTT,NA,TRBJ2-3,13,TRBV7-9,NA
CAISESGAYGTSGINEQFF,TGTGCCATCAGTGAGTCGGGAGCTTACGGGACTAGCGGGATAAATGAGCAGTTCTTC,NA,TRBJ2-1,19,TRBV10-3,TRBD2
CASSERGGPNQPQHF,TGTGCCAGCAGTGAGAGGGGAGGGCCTAATCAGCCCCAGCATTTT,NA,TRBJ1-5,15,TRBV2,NA
CASSQTWTGSNTIYF,TGTGCCAGCAGTCAAACCTGGACAGGGAGCAACACCATATATTTT,once,TRBJ1-3,15,TRBV6-5,TRBD1
CASRQSFGRNSYEQYF,TGTGCCAGCCGACAATCTTTCGGGAGGAACTCCTACGAGCAGTACTTC,NA,TRBJ2-7,16,TRBV27,TRBD2
CASSTGQEYNEQFF,TGTGCCAGCAGCACGGGACAGGAGTACAATGAGCAGTTCTTC,NA,TRBJ2-1,14,TRBV9,TRBD1
CASLWTSENEQFF,TGTGCCAGCCTGTGGACTAGTGAGAATGAGCAGTTCTTC,NA,TRBJ2-1,13,TRBV18,TRBD2
CASSSGGLTIEAFF,TGCGCCAGCAGTTCAGGGGGCCTAACCATTGAAGCTTTCTTT,NA,TRBJ1-1,14,TRBV5-1,TRBD1